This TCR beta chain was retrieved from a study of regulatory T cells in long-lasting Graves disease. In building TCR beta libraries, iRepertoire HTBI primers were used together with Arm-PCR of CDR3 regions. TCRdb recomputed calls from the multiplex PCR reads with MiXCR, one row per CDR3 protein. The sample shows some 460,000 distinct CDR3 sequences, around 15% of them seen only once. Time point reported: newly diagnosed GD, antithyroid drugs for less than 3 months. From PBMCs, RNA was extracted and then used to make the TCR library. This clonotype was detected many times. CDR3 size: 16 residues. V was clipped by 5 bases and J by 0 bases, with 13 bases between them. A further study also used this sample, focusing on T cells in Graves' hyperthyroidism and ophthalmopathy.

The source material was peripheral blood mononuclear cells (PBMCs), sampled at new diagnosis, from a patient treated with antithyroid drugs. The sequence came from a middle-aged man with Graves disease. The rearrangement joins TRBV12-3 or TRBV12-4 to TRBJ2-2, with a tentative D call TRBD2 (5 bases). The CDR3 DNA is TGTGCCAGCAGTCCCCCCCGAGGGACGAACACCGGGGAGCTGTTTTTT. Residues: CASSPPRGTNTGELFF.